The following is a T cell receptor beta chain sequence with its context. Its antigen remains unidentified. The donors were members of the approximately 110-subject validation cohort (separate from the roughly 670-subject first cohort). Germline lookup yields CDR1 MNHEY and CDR2 SVGAGI. This CDR3 is 14 amino acids long. Trimming took off 2 bases at V and 9 bases at J, with 14 bases between the two ends. The sample is drawn from a study of cytomegalovirus exposure and HLA in healthy donors. Study background: In a later analysis, it was reported that the roughly 120 validation repertoires had been produced on the same platform as the roughly 650 repertoires belonging to the first cohort.

Data came from immunoSEQ multiplex PCR; TCRdb stores just in-frame clones and leaves some out. The data show approximately 150,000 clones, roughly 84% seen once. Regarding the study as a whole: Some TCR beta chains (more than 150 of them) were listed as cytomegalovirus-associated. Confirmation in vitro established that a few CMV-associated chains were specific for CMV antigens.

The chain joins TRBV6-5 to TRBJ2-4; D is unresolved. This sequence originates from a man aged 30 to 39 in good health and CMV-seropositive. Specimen: PBMCs. The DNA of the CDR3 is TGTGCCAGCAGTTACGGAGACTCACGAGGCATTCAGTACTTC. It translates to CASSYGDSRGIQYF.